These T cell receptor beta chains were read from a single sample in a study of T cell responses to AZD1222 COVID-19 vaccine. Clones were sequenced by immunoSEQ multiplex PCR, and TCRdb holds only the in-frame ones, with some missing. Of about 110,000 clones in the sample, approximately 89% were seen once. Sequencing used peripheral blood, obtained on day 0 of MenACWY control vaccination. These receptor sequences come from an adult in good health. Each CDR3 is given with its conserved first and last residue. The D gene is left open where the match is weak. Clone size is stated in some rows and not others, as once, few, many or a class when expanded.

cdr3_nt: TGTGCCAGTCGCCTAGGACAGGGAGGACAGCCCCAGCATTTT; cdr3_aa: CASRLGQGGQPQHF; clone_size: .; j_call: TRBJ1-5; d_call: .; v_call: TRBV21-1
cdr3_nt: TGCAGCGTAGCCGGGCCTCCCACTGAAGCTTTCTTT; cdr3_aa: CSVAGPPTEAFF; clone_size: .; j_call: TRBJ1-1; d_call: .; v_call: TRBV29-1
cdr3_nt: TGTGCCAGCTCACCACTGGGGGGGGCCAACGTCCTGACTTTC; cdr3_aa: CASSPLGGANVLTF; clone_size: .; j_call: TRBJ2-6; d_call: .; v_call: TRBV18
cdr3_nt: TGTGCCAGCAGCCAGTTCCAAGAGACCCAGTACTTC; cdr3_aa: CASSQFQETQYF; clone_size: .; j_call: TRBJ2-5; d_call: .; v_call: TRBV3-1/TRBV3-2
cdr3_nt: TGTGCTAGTGGTCTGGGACAGGGGAACACTGAAGCTTTCTTT; cdr3_aa: CASGLGQGNTEAFF; clone_size: .; j_call: TRBJ1-1; d_call: TRBD1; v_call: TRBV12-5
cdr3_nt: TGCGCCAGCAGCAAAGGGACAGGCATGAACACTGAAGCTTTCTTT; cdr3_aa: CASSKGTGMNTEAFF; clone_size: .; j_call: TRBJ1-1; d_call: TRBD1; v_call: TRBV5-1
cdr3_nt: TGTGCCAGCAGCTTCAGGGGGCTCGGGGAGACCCAGTACTTC; cdr3_aa: CASSFRGLGETQYF; clone_size: .; j_call: TRBJ2-5; d_call: TRBD1; v_call: TRBV11-2
cdr3_nt: TGTGCCAGCAGCTTACCCTCGGCTAGCGGGGGGGCAGGTGAGCAGTTCTTC; cdr3_aa: CASSLPSASGGAGEQFF; clone_size: .; j_call: TRBJ2-1; d_call: TRBD2; v_call: TRBV7-2
cdr3_nt: TGTGCCAGCACCCTAACAGGGGTCACTGAAGCTTTCTTT; cdr3_aa: CASTLTGVTEAFF; clone_size: .; j_call: TRBJ1-1; d_call: TRBD1; v_call: TRBV9
cdr3_nt: TGTGCCAGCAGGGTACAGGGACCTTACAATGAGCAGTTCTTC; cdr3_aa: CASRVQGPYNEQFF; clone_size: .; j_call: TRBJ2-1; d_call: .; v_call: TRBV3-1/TRBV3-2
cdr3_nt: TGTGCCAGCAATCATCCTGGACAGCATCAGTACTTC; cdr3_aa: CASNHPGQHQYF; clone_size: .; j_call: TRBJ2-4; d_call: .; v_call: TRBV6-5
cdr3_nt: TGTGCCAGCAGTGAAACCGCATTGAACACTGAAGCTTTCTTT; cdr3_aa: CASSETALNTEAFF; clone_size: once; j_call: TRBJ1-1; d_call: .; v_call: TRBV6-1
cdr3_nt: TGTGCCAGCAGCTTACGGGACAGCTCCTACGAGCAGTACTTC; cdr3_aa: CASSLRDSSYEQYF; clone_size: .; j_call: TRBJ2-7; d_call: TRBD1; v_call: TRBV7-2
cdr3_nt: TGTGCCAGCAGCCAACCGGGACAGGGGGCCAACTACTATGGCTACACCTTC; cdr3_aa: CASSQPGQGANYYGYTF; clone_size: few; j_call: TRBJ1-2; d_call: TRBD1; v_call: TRBV9
cdr3_nt: TGTGCCAGCAGTTTCGGGGTGGAGGATGAAAAACTGTTTTTT; cdr3_aa: CASSFGVEDEKLFF; clone_size: .; j_call: TRBJ1-4; d_call: .; v_call: TRBV28
cdr3_nt: TGTGCCAGCAGTTTATCGAAGGGGAACACTGAAGCTTTCTTT; cdr3_aa: CASSLSKGNTEAFF; clone_size: .; j_call: TRBJ1-1; d_call: .; v_call: TRBV27
cdr3_nt: TGCGCCAGCAGCCAAGATAATGGGGGAGCTAACTATGGCTACACCTTC; cdr3_aa: CASSQDNGGANYGYTF; clone_size: once; j_call: TRBJ1-2; d_call: .; v_call: TRBV4-1
cdr3_nt: TGTGCCAGCTCCAAATTGTTCACTGAAGCTTTCTTT; cdr3_aa: CASSKLFTEAFF; clone_size: .; j_call: TRBJ1-1; d_call: .; v_call: TRBV9
cdr3_nt: TGCGCCAGCAGTGAGTCCGGTAGTGGCACTGAAGCTTTCTTT; cdr3_aa: CASSESGSGTEAFF; clone_size: .; j_call: TRBJ1-1; d_call: .; v_call: TRBV10-1
cdr3_nt: TGTGCCAGCAGCCGCCAGAGGGGACGCGAGACCCAGTACTTC; cdr3_aa: CASSRQRGRETQYF; clone_size: once; j_call: TRBJ2-5; d_call: .; v_call: TRBV27
cdr3_nt: TGCGCCAGCAGCCCCGGCGGACAGGGGCGGAATGAGCAGTTCTTC; cdr3_aa: CASSPGGQGRNEQFF; clone_size: .; j_call: TRBJ2-1; d_call: TRBD1; v_call: TRBV5-1
cdr3_nt: TGTGCCAGCAGGGGAGGCGGCGGGGAGCTGTTTTTT; cdr3_aa: CASRGGGGELFF; clone_size: once; j_call: TRBJ2-2; d_call: .; v_call: TRBV12-3/TRBV12-4
cdr3_nt: TGCGCCAGCAGGCCGGGGACAGGACCTTACGAGCAGTACTTC; cdr3_aa: CASRPGTGPYEQYF; clone_size: .; j_call: TRBJ2-7; d_call: TRBD1; v_call: TRBV5-1
cdr3_nt: TGTGCCAGCCAGTATCTCCAGGGAAACTATGGCTACACCTTC; cdr3_aa: CASQYLQGNYGYTF; clone_size: .; j_call: TRBJ1-2; d_call: .; v_call: TRBV19
cdr3_nt: TGTGCCATACAGGGGAAAGCCGTGAACACTGAAGCTTTCTTT; cdr3_aa: CAIQGKAVNTEAFF; clone_size: .; j_call: TRBJ1-1; d_call: TRBD1; v_call: TRBV6-5
cdr3_nt: TGTGCCAGCTCACCCTCGGACAGCGCCTACGAGCAGTACTTC; cdr3_aa: CASSPSDSAYEQYF; clone_size: .; j_call: TRBJ2-7; d_call: .; v_call: TRBV18
cdr3_nt: TGTGCCAGCAGCTTGGGGACTAGCGGGGGGAAATCAGATACGCAGTATTTT; cdr3_aa: CASSLGTSGGKSDTQYF; clone_size: .; j_call: TRBJ2-3; d_call: TRBD2; v_call: TRBV5-4
cdr3_nt: TGTGCCAGCAGGTTGAGGGACAGCTCCTACGAGCAGTACTTC; cdr3_aa: CASRLRDSSYEQYF; clone_size: once; j_call: TRBJ2-7; d_call: TRBD1; v_call: TRBV5-6
cdr3_nt: TGCGCCAGCAGTGTGTCGGCGGGGAATTCACCCCTCCACTTT; cdr3_aa: CASSVSAGNSPLHF; clone_size: .; j_call: TRBJ1-6; d_call: .; v_call: TRBV10-1
cdr3_nt: TGTGCCAGCTTTATCGTGGGGGCAACTGAAGCTTTCTTT; cdr3_aa: CASFIVGATEAFF; clone_size: .; j_call: TRBJ1-1; d_call: .; v_call: TRBV12-3/TRBV12-4
cdr3_nt: TGTGCCAGCAGCCGACAGGGGGCTGACTATGGCTACACCTTC; cdr3_aa: CASSRQGADYGYTF; clone_size: once; j_call: TRBJ1-2; d_call: TRBD1; v_call: TRBV2
cdr3_nt: TGTGCCAGCAGCGCACAGGGGGCCACAGAGACCCAGTACTTC; cdr3_aa: CASSAQGATETQYF; clone_size: .; j_call: TRBJ2-5; d_call: TRBD1; v_call: TRBV5-4
cdr3_nt: TGCGCCAGCAGCTTGGGGACAGTCCCTGAAGCTTTCTTT; cdr3_aa: CASSLGTVPEAFF; clone_size: .; j_call: TRBJ1-1; d_call: .; v_call: TRBV5-1
cdr3_nt: TGTGCCAGCAGTCCGGGACAGGGAAAAGAGACCCAGTACTTC; cdr3_aa: CASSPGQGKETQYF; clone_size: .; j_call: TRBJ2-5; d_call: TRBD1; v_call: TRBV6-5
cdr3_nt: TGCGCCAGCAGCCCCGGACGTGACAGGGACACTGAAGCTTTCTTT; cdr3_aa: CASSPGRDRDTEAFF; clone_size: .; j_call: TRBJ1-1; d_call: TRBD1; v_call: TRBV4-1
cdr3_nt: TGCAGTGCGAGTAATGAAAAACTGTTTTTT; cdr3_aa: CSASNEKLFF; clone_size: .; j_call: TRBJ1-4; d_call: .; v_call: TRBV20-1
cdr3_nt: TGTGCCAGCAGTGAGGGCCTTAACACCGGGGAGCTGTTTTTT; cdr3_aa: CASSEGLNTGELFF; clone_size: .; j_call: TRBJ2-2; d_call: .; v_call: TRBV6-4
cdr3_nt: TGTGCCACCAGTGACCCCGGGGAAGCTAACTATGGCTACACCTTC; cdr3_aa: CATSDPGEANYGYTF; clone_size: .; j_call: TRBJ1-2; d_call: .; v_call: TRBV24-1
cdr3_nt: TGTGCCAGTAGTCGGCCTGAGGACTACGAGCAGTACTTC; cdr3_aa: CASSRPEDYEQYF; clone_size: .; j_call: TRBJ2-7; d_call: .; v_call: TRBV19
cdr3_nt: TGTGCCAGTAGTATGTCGGGACAGGGGCAGTACGAGCAGTACTTC; cdr3_aa: CASSMSGQGQYEQYF; clone_size: .; j_call: TRBJ2-7; d_call: TRBD1; v_call: TRBV19
cdr3_nt: TGTGCTTCAGCCAGGGACAGGGTAGCCGGGGAGCTGTTTTTT; cdr3_aa: CASARDRVAGELFF; clone_size: .; j_call: TRBJ2-2; d_call: TRBD1; v_call: TRBV12-5
cdr3_nt: TGTGCCAGCAGCCAATTGGACAGGGGGGACACCATATATTTT; cdr3_aa: CASSQLDRGDTIYF; clone_size: .; j_call: TRBJ1-3; d_call: TRBD1; v_call: TRBV9
cdr3_nt: TGTGCCAGCTCGCCCCCTAGCGGGGGGTACTACAATGAGCAGTTCTTC; cdr3_aa: CASSPPSGGYYNEQFF; clone_size: once; j_call: TRBJ2-1; d_call: TRBD2; v_call: TRBV18
cdr3_nt: TGTGCCAGCAGCCGTTTTAAAGGACTAGCGGGGGGGCCCTCCTACAATGAGCAGTTCTTC; cdr3_aa: CASSRFKGLAGGPSYNEQFF; clone_size: few; j_call: TRBJ2-1; d_call: TRBD2; v_call: TRBV3-1/TRBV3-2
cdr3_nt: TGTGCCATCAGTGAGTCGGTACAAGGAGGCTACACCTTC; cdr3_aa: CAISESVQGGYTF; clone_size: .; j_call: TRBJ1-2; d_call: .; v_call: TRBV10-3
cdr3_nt: TGCAGCGTTGGTCAGGTCTGGGGCTACACCTTC; cdr3_aa: CSVGQVWGYTF; clone_size: .; j_call: TRBJ1-2; d_call: .; v_call: TRBV29-1
cdr3_nt: TGTGCCAGCAGCTTAGGGGGGGCTGTCTATGGCTACACCTTC; cdr3_aa: CASSLGGAVYGYTF; clone_size: .; j_call: TRBJ1-2; d_call: .; v_call: TRBV7-2
cdr3_nt: TGTGCCAGCAGTTACGTTGTGAACACTGAAGCTTTCTTT; cdr3_aa: CASSYVVNTEAFF; clone_size: once; j_call: TRBJ1-1; d_call: .; v_call: TRBV6-2/TRBV6-3
cdr3_nt: TGTGCCAGCAGCCAAGTTAAGGGGCCGGAGGCTGAAGCTTTCTTT; cdr3_aa: CASSQVKGPEAEAFF; clone_size: .; j_call: TRBJ1-1; d_call: .; v_call: TRBV3-1/TRBV3-2
cdr3_nt: TGTGCCAGCACCCCCCGGATGAACACTGAAGCTTTCTTT; cdr3_aa: CASTPRMNTEAFF; clone_size: .; j_call: TRBJ1-1; d_call: .; v_call: TRBV12-3/TRBV12-4
cdr3_nt: TGTGCCAGCAGGGGGGCCGACAGGGCTCACTCCTACGAGCAGTACTTC; cdr3_aa: CASRGADRAHSYEQYF; clone_size: .; j_call: TRBJ2-7; d_call: TRBD1; v_call: TRBV28
cdr3_nt: TGTGCCAGCAGTCGGACAGGGTTCCATGCTTTCTTT; cdr3_aa: CASSRTGFHAFF; clone_size: .; j_call: TRBJ1-1; d_call: TRBD1; v_call: TRBV6-5
cdr3_nt: TGCGCCAGCAGCCCCCAGATCAGCACAGATACGCAGTATTTT; cdr3_aa: CASSPQISTDTQYF; clone_size: .; j_call: TRBJ2-3; d_call: .; v_call: TRBV4-1
cdr3_nt: TGTGCCAGTATACAGGGGGCGGGCAATGAGCAGTTCTTC; cdr3_aa: CASIQGAGNEQFF; clone_size: .; j_call: TRBJ2-1; d_call: TRBD1; v_call: TRBV2
cdr3_nt: TGTGCCAGCAGCTACAGGGGGAATCAGCCCCAGCATTTT; cdr3_aa: CASSYRGNQPQHF; clone_size: .; j_call: TRBJ1-5; d_call: TRBD1; v_call: TRBV7-2